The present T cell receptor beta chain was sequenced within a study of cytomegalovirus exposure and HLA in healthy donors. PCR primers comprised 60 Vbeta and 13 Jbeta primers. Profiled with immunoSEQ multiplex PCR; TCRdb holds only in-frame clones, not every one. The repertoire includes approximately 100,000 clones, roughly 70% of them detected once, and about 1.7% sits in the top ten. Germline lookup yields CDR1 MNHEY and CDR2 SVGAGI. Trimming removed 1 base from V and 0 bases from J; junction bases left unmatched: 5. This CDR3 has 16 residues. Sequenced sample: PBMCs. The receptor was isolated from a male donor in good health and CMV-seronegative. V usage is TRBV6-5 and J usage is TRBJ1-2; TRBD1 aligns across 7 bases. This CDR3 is CASSYFPGQPNYGYTF. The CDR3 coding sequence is TGTGCCAGCAGTTACTTTCCGGGACAGCCTAACTATGGCTACACCTTC.